The 10 T cell receptor beta chains below were found in one sample sequenced in a study of shared clonotypes between healthy human individuals (dated by TCRdb to between 2020 and 2021). Library construction relied on the immunoSEQ multiplex PCR assay. Held by TCRdb, this immuneACCESS table contains in-frame sequences only and omits some clones. Under half of the omission traces to an unresolved V gene where checked; the cause of the rest is unknown. In this sample the table shows about 380,000 clones, roughly 96% of which occur a single time. The top ten hold 0.32% of the sample. Source material: memory CD8+ T cells sorted from blood. The cell subset or site label, as the study defines it: CD45RO+ cells pooled with CCR7-negative TemRA cells. Every receptor here comes from a man younger than 40 in good health.

This rearrangement joins TRBV6-5 to TRBJ2-1, with 11 bases lining up with TRBD2. Germline-derived CDR1 and CDR2 are MNHEY and SVGAGI. The trim removed 1 base at V and 5 bases at J, leaving 1 base unmatched. CDR3 length: 15 amino acids. CDR3 coding DNA: TGTGCCAGCAGTTACTGGGGACTAGCGGACAATGAGCAGTTCTTC. Residues: CASSYWGLADNEQFF.

V and J are TRBV9 and TRBJ1-5; D remains unclear. The CDR3 contains 15 residues. Germline V gene data show CDR1 as SGDLS and CDR2 as YYNGEE. Between the trimmed V and J ends, which lost 3 bases and 2 bases, there was a span of 12 bases. The CDR3 region is CASSANWEGNQPQHF. The CDR3 nucleotides read TGTGCCAGCAGCGCGAACTGGGAGGGCAATCAGCCCCAGCATTTT.

This chain joins TRBV5-1 and TRBJ2-5; D may be TRBD1 (5 bases). V lost 2 bases and J lost 1, with 12 bases in between. Germline loops: CDR1 SGHRS, CDR2 YFSETQ. The CDR3 contains 15 residues. The CDR3 DNA is TGCGCCAGCAGCTTATTAGGGGAACTCCAAGAGACCCAGTACTTC. Protein sequence: CASSLLGELQETQYF.

The CDR3 sequence is CASSTQGPHEQYF. The CDR3 region has the DNA TGTGCCAGCTCAACACAGGGGCCCCACGAGCAGTACTTC. The rearrangement links TRBV18 to TRBJ2-7; 7 positions agree with TRBD1. The CDR3 spans 13 residues. Looked up from germline, CDR1 is KGHSH and CDR2 is LQKENI. J lost 5 bases, V lost 5 bases, and 6 bases had no gene match.

The chain carries TRBV18 and TRBJ2-7, with 10 bases aligning to TRBD1. CDR3 length: 13 residues. The germline V gene has CDR1 KGHSH and CDR2 LQKENI. Trimming at V came to 5 bases and at J to 5 bases, leaving 3 bases not matched to a gene. The CDR3 loop is CASSGTGAHEQYF. The CDR3 DNA reads as TGTGCCAGCTCAGGGACAGGGGCCCACGAGCAGTACTTC.

The rearrangement links TRBV4-2 to TRBJ1-1; no reliable D call. The length of the CDR3 is 14 residues. Germline V gene sequence: CDR1 LGHNA, CDR2 YNFKEQ. V was cut by 0 bases and J by 1 base, with 6 bases left in between. The CDR3 sequence is CASSQDPENTEAFF. CDR3 bases: TGTGCCAGCAGCCAAGATCCCGAGAACACTGAAGCTTTCTTT.

This clone appeared a single time. V usage is TRBV5-1 and J usage is TRBJ2-5, with a possible D match to TRBD2 (6 bases). The germline V and J ends were trimmed by 4 bases and 5 bases, with 21 bases remaining between them. Germline CDR1 reads SGHRS; CDR2 reads YFSETQ. The length of the CDR3 is 16 residues. The DNA for the CDR3 is TGCGCCAGCAGCCCAACCCCGAGGGACTTCCTTGAGACCCAGTACTTC. It specifies CASSPTPRDFLETQYF.

The chain recombines TRBV6-5 with TRBJ2-5; tentatively, D is TRBD1 (6 bases). The CDR3 length is 12 residues. Looked up from germline, CDR1 is MNHEY and CDR2 is SVGAGI. V was clipped by 6 bases and J by 4 bases, with 9 bases between them. This CDR3 is CASRTGSETQYF. The CDR3 nucleotides read TGTGCCAGCAGAACAGGGTCAGAGACCCAGTACTTC.

The chain combines TRBV7-9 with TRBJ2-6; D not resolved. This CDR3 is built from 15 residues. V gave up 6 bases and J gave up 0 bases, with 9 bases separating them. Germline values: CDR1 SEHNR, CDR2 FQNEAQ (reference sequence). The CDR3 region has the DNA TGTGCCAGCAGGCCCGTGGTCTCTGGGGCCAACGTCCTGACTTTC. Its translation: CASRPVVSGANVLTF.

This clone has just one count. V gene TRBV4-2 combines with J gene TRBJ2-7; 8 nucleotides match TRBD2. The CDR3 consists of 15 residues. The V gene's germline CDR1 is LGHNA and CDR2 YNFKEQ. The V segment lost 0 bases and the J segment 3 bases; nucleotides outside the gene matches: 4. CDR3 sequence (DNA): TGTGCCAGCAGCCAAGATTGGGCGGGAGGCTACGAGCAGTACTTC. It is translated as CASSQDWAGGYEQYF.